A single sample gave rise to the 4 T cell receptor beta chains below, sequenced in a study of blood T cell repertoires in COVID-19. Data came from immunoSEQ multiplex PCR; TCRdb stores just in-frame clones and leaves some out. Among over 250,000 clones listed, about 92% were seen once. The sequenced material came from PBMCs or T cells enriched from blood (not recorded which). All receptors derive from a man in his 60s who had recovered from COVID-19.

The V and J genes are TRBV6-5 and TRBJ2-2, with 8 bases matching TRBD2. This CDR3 comprises 14 residues. The V segment lost 7 bases and the J segment 4 bases; nucleotides outside the gene matches: 5. CDR1 and CDR2 (germline): MNHEY, SVGAGI. In DNA, the CDR3 is TGTGCCAGCACGCGGGGGGCGGGCACCGGGGAGCTGTTTTTT. This translates into CASTRGAGTGELFF.

In its sample, this clone was seen once. The chain is built from TRBV27 and TRBJ2-1; 12 bases are shared with TRBD2. This CDR3 spans 13 amino acids. Germline V gives CDR1 MNHEY, CDR2 SMNVEV (reference sequence). The junction had 5 bases not matched to a gene; V was cut back by 6 bases and J by 11 bases. The CDR3 here is CASRKGLAGQQFF. The CDR3 DNA is TGTGCCAGCAGAAAGGGACTAGCGGGCCAGCAGTTCTTC.

The CDR3 loop reads CATSKGADEKLFF. For the CDR3, the DNA is TGTGCCACCAGCAAGGGGGCGGATGAAAAACTGTTTTTT. The chain recombines TRBV15 with TRBJ1-4; 7 bases line up with TRBD1. The V gene's germline CDR1 is LNHNV and CDR2 YYDKDF (reference sequence). Trimming removed 4 bases from V and 6 bases from J; junction bases left unmatched: 2. The CDR3 runs to 13 residues.

The chain uses TRBV7-2 and TRBJ1-4, with unresolved D. V was cut by 5 bases and J by 4 bases, with 14 bases left in between. This CDR3 spans 15 amino acids. Germline V gene data show CDR1 as SGHTA and CDR2 as FQGNSA. The DNA for the CDR3 is TGTGCCAGCAGCCTTTCGGGGTTAGGTAATGAAAAACTGTTTTTT. Translated: CASSLSGLGNEKLFF.